This T cell receptor beta chain comes out of a study of cytomegalovirus exposure and HLA in healthy donors. The PCR made use of 60 Vbeta and 13 Jbeta primers. Sequenced by immunoSEQ multiplex PCR; TCRdb stores in-frame clones only, minus some. The data contain roughly 150,000 clones, 65% to 85% of them singletons. Details on this clone: Antigen specificity is unknown.

The CDR3 has 16 residues. Trimming shortened V by 2 bases and J by 8 bases, and 16 bases separated the two germline ends. CDR1 MGHDK and CDR2 SYGVNS come from the germline V gene. Findings and caveats of the study: In a later analysis, at a false discovery rate of 0.05, approximately 16,000 TCR beta sequences matched HLA alleles. The study put about 180 TCR beta chains on its list as cytomegalovirus-associated.

This TCR derives from a woman between 18 and 30 years old in good health and CMV-seronegative. The V gene is TRBV25-1, the J gene TRBJ1-6, with a tentative D call TRBD1 (5 bases). The material sequenced was PBMCs. Written as DNA, the CDR3 is TGTGCCAGCAGTGAAACTCGTCCAGGGTCGGATTCACCCCTCCACTTT. Translation gives CASSETRPGSDSPLHF.